Sequencing of this TCR beta chain was carried out in a study of OX40 agonist ivuxolimab in advanced cancers. Study outcomes and limitations: Relative to CD4+ cells, CD8+ T cells on average had more expanded clones. Dose levels from 0.1 to 3.0 mg/kg saw CD4+ and CD8+ blood T cells expand clonally by week 6.

This table comes from immunoSEQ multiplex PCR, and its TCRdb copy is limited to in-frame clones, with some not included. The repertoire has about 64,000 clones, approximately 90% of them found once; the top ten carry roughly 0.45%. This CDR3 has 20 amino acids. Per germline, CDR1 LNHNV and CDR2 YYDKDF (reference sequence). Trimming shortened V by 0 bases and J by 4 bases, and 28 bases separated the two germline ends. With regard to this clone: Its antigen is as yet unknown.

The chain is built from TRBV15 and TRBJ2-7; D tentatively reads TRBD1 or TRBD2 (5 bases each). The specimen comprised CD4+ or CD8+ T cells sorted from blood, sampled in a trial of the OX40 agonist ivuxolimab. The TCR was taken from an adult with an advanced solid tumor such as melanoma, head and neck, liver or kidney cancer. The CDR3, as DNA: TGTGCCACCAGCAGAGATCTGCGGGCAGGGCCAACCCAACCCTTTTACGAGCAGTACTTC. Its translation: CATSRDLRAGPTQPFYEQYF.